Listed here are 2 T cell receptor beta chains from one sample, sequenced in a study of CD8+ T cells in alopecia areata. As for treatment: oral pan-JAK inhibitor, 5-10 mg twice daily. After isolation, RNA underwent reverse transcription to generate cDNA as the sequencing template. Clones were read by immunoSEQ multiplex PCR, and TCRdb kept only the in-frame ones, dropping some. This table has 130,000 or so clones, 61% appearing once. The sequenced sample was CD4+ T cells sorted from blood, obtained at week 4, from a patient treated with tofacitinib. All receptors come from a human donor with alopecia areata.

The chain employs TRBV5-4 and TRBJ2-3; D unclear. Trimming stripped 4 bases from V and 4 bases from J, with 10 bases between. Germline assignment: CDR1 SGHNT and CDR2 YYREEE (reference sequence). The CDR3 is 13 amino acids. The CDR3: CASSTRSADTQYF. The CDR3 DNA follows: TGTGCCAGCAGCACCCGATCCGCAGATACGCAGTATTTT.

The chain recombines TRBV5-1 with TRBJ2-2; 12 nucleotides agree with TRBD2. Germline CDR1 is SGHRS and CDR2 is YFSETQ. The CDR3 runs to 16 residues. The V segment lost 6 bases and the J segment 0 bases; nucleotides outside the gene matches: 3. The CDR3 sequence: CASKLAGGANTGELFF. CDR3 sequence (DNA): TGCGCCAGCAAACTAGCGGGAGGCGCGAACACCGGGGAGCTGTTTTTT.